This is a list of T cell receptor beta chains from one sample in a study of blood T cell repertoires in COVID-19. Only in-frame clones appear in the TCRdb table, and some are missing; sequencing was by immunoSEQ multiplex PCR. The sample consists of about 400,000 clones, around nine tenths of them appearing once. What was sequenced was PBMCs or T cells enriched from blood (not recorded which). These receptors were taken from a woman between 18 and 29 years old with acute COVID-19. The CDR3 runs from the conserved cysteine through the conserved F or W. A D gene is named only where the DNA matches it firmly. Clone size is not always given. Where it is, it says once, few, many or a class for expanded clones.

J	V	size	D	CDR3	DNA
TRBJ2-2	TRBV5-8	NA	NA	CASSLFRRSTGELFF	TGTGCCAGCAGCTTGTTCAGGCGTAGCACCGGGGAGCTGTTTTTT
TRBJ2-7	TRBV10-2	NA	TRBD2	CASSESGLAGVGEQYF	TGCGCCAGCAGTGAGTCTGGTCTAGCGGGAGTTGGCGAGCAGTACTTC
TRBJ1-5	TRBV24-1	NA	TRBD1	CATSDRLPGQGFQISNQPQHF	TGTGCCACCAGTGATCGCTTACCGGGACAGGGGTTCCAAATCAGCAATCAGCCCCAGCATTTT
TRBJ2-7	TRBV29-1	NA	TRBD1	CSGGTGVHEQYF	TGCAGCGGGGGGACAGGCGTCCACGAGCAGTACTTC
TRBJ2-7	TRBV18	once	NA	CASSPQNQDSYEQYF	TGTGCCAGCTCACCACAAAATCAGGATTCCTACGAGCAGTACTTC
TRBJ2-7	TRBV9	NA	TRBD2	CASSVETTPGRLAGSYEQYF	TGTGCCAGCAGCGTAGAGACCACCCCCGGTCGTCTAGCGGGCTCCTACGAGCAGTACTTC
TRBJ2-3	TRBV3-1/TRBV3-2	NA	NA	CASSQNSGSDTQYF	TGTGCCAGCAGCCAAAATAGCGGTTCAGATACGCAGTATTTT
TRBJ2-3	TRBV11-2	once	NA	CASSLGTDSRYSTDTQYF	TGTGCCAGCAGCTTAGGGACGGACAGTCGTTATAGCACAGATACGCAGTATTTT
TRBJ1-2	TRBV7-9	NA	TRBD1	CASSLTTGNYGYTF	TGTGCCAGCAGCTTAACGACAGGGAACTATGGCTACACCTTC
TRBJ1-2	TRBV6-5	NA	TRBD1	CASSRQGAGNYGYTF	TGTGCCAGCAGTCGCCAGGGGGCTGGTAACTATGGCTACACCTTC
TRBJ1-6	TRBV18	NA	NA	CASSPGGLVNNSPLHF	TGTGCCAGCTCGCCGGGCGGGTTGGTGAATAATTCACCCCTCCACTTT
TRBJ2-1	TRBV19	NA	NA	CASSIPLGGGSRDEQFF	TGTGCCAGTAGTATCCCCCTCGGGGGCGGGAGTAGGGATGAGCAGTTCTTC
TRBJ1-6	TRBV4-1	NA	NA	CASSLETGGNSPLHF	TGCGCCAGCAGCCTAGAGACCGGGGGGAATTCACCCCTCCACTTT
TRBJ2-2	TRBV29-1	NA	NA	CSVVPGQNTGELFF	TGCAGCGTTGTCCCGGGACAAAACACCGGGGAGCTGTTTTTT
TRBJ1-6	TRBV19	NA	NA	CASSREIYDFSPLHF	TGTGCCAGTAGTAGAGAGATCTACGATTTTTCACCCCTCCACTTT
TRBJ2-1	TRBV7-9	once	NA	CASSPVARKQFF	TGTGCCAGCAGCCCCGTAGCGCGCAAGCAGTTCTTC
TRBJ2-5	TRBV18	NA	NA	CASSPAGLWETQYF	TGTGCCAGCTCACCAGCGGGTTTGTGGGAGACCCAGTACTTC